These 16 T cell receptor beta chains originate from one sample sequenced in a study of T cell responses to AZD1222 COVID-19 vaccine. The table came from immunoSEQ multiplex PCR; TCRdb's copy has only in-frame clones and leaves some out. The sample has 52,000 or so clones, around 83% seen once. Sample: peripheral blood, taken on day 0 of MenACWY control vaccination. The origin of the receptors is an adult in good health.

The V call is TRBV18, the J call TRBJ1-6; 8 bases are shared with TRBD1. The V segment lost 4 bases and the J segment 5 bases; nucleotides outside the gene matches: 4. The CDR3 contains 15 residues. Germline assignment: CDR1 KGHSH and CDR2 LQKENI. CDR3 sequence: CASSQDRVNNSPLHF. The CDR3, as DNA: TGTGCCAGCTCACAGGACAGGGTGAATAATTCACCCCTCCACTTT. The whole variable domain, remainder taken from reference TRBV18 and TRBJ1-6, is NAGVMQNPRHLVRRRGQEARLRCSPMKGHSHVYWYRQLPEEGLKFMVYLQKENIIDESGMPKERFSAEFPKEGPSILRIQQVVRGDSAAYFCASSQDRVNNSPLHFGNGTRLTVT.

J is TRBJ2-5 and V is TRBV2; D remains unclear. The CDR3 is 13 residues long. The V gene lost 1 base and the J gene lost 5 bases, with 8 bases spanning the gap. Germline CDR1 reads SNHLY; CDR2 reads FYNNEI. The chain's CDR3 is CASSEGPWETQYF. The CDR3, as DNA: TGTGCCAGCAGTGAAGGGCCGTGGGAGACCCAGTACTTC.

The chain combines TRBV28 with TRBJ2-7, with TRBD2 identical over 9 bases. The trim removed 4 bases at V and 4 bases at J, leaving 26 bases unmatched. Germline V gene sequence: CDR1 MDHEN, CDR2 SYDVKM. CDR3 size: 21 residues. The CDR3 loop is CASSSSHIRTSEGSKFYEQYF. In nucleotides, the CDR3 is TGTGCCAGCAGTTCCTCACATATTCGGACTAGCGAGGGTTCAAAATTTTACGAGCAGTACTTC.

The chain uses TRBV7-6 and TRBJ2-1; TRBD2 might be the D (5 bases). The CDR3 totals 15 residues. Germline V gives CDR1 SGHVS, CDR2 FNYEAQ. DNA for the CDR3: TGTGCAGCGGCGATAGGGATGGACTTACCAAATGAGCAGTTCTTC. This translates into CAAAIGMDLPNEQFF.

The V call is TRBV5-1, the J call TRBJ2-2; 10 bases match TRBD2. The CDR3 consists of 17 residues. V lost 5 bases, J lost 1 base, and 8 bases stayed unmatched. Germline V lookup: CDR1 SGHRS, CDR2 YFSETQ. This chain's CDR3 is CASSHNSGRLNTGELFF. For the CDR3, the DNA is TGCGCCAGCAGTCACAATAGCGGGAGGTTGAACACCGGGGAGCTGTTTTTT. Using reference TRBV5-1 and TRBJ2-2 for the parts outside the CDR3, the full variable domain is KAGVTQTPRYLIKTRGQQVTLSCSPISGHRSVSWYQQTPGQGLQFLFEYFSETQRNKGNFPGRFSGRQFSNSRSEMNVSTLELGDSALYLCASSHNSGRLNTGELFFGEGSRLTVL.

The rearrangement links TRBV27 to TRBJ2-1; D possibly corresponds to TRBD1 (10 bases). The V end lost 1 base, the J end lost 12 bases, and 22 bases lay between the germline ends. The germline gives CDR1 MNHEY, CDR2 SMNVEV (reference sequence). There are 16 residues in the CDR3. DNA of the CDR3: TGTGCCAGCAGTTTATTGTCTAGCGGGACAGGGGAGGTGCAGTTCTTC. This gives the protein CASSLLSSGTGEVQFF.

The CDR3 DNA sequence: TGCGCCAGCAGAGGATTAACCTACGAGCAGTACTTC. Protein sequence: CASRGLTYEQYF. V and J are TRBV10-2 and TRBJ2-7, with D uncertain. Germline assignment: CDR1 WSHSY and CDR2 SAAADI. CDR3 length equals 12 residues. V gave up 6 bases and J gave up 2 bases, with 8 bases separating them.

This chain links TRBV6-2 or TRBV6-3 with TRBJ2-2; TRBD1 might be the D (5 bases). CDR1 and CDR2 from the germline V gene are MNHEY and SVGEGT. The CDR3 spans 15 residues. V was clipped by 5 bases and J by 6 bases, with 16 bases between them. The CDR3 region has the DNA TGTGCCAGCAGTCCGGACAATGTGGCTGCCGGGGAGCTGTTTTTT. It translates to CASSPDNVAAGELFF.

This chain links TRBV24-1 with TRBJ2-1; TRBD1 matches at 9 bases. This CDR3 spans 17 amino acids. Germline V gives CDR1 KGHDR, CDR2 SFDVKD. Losses at the gene ends were 4 bases for V and 5 bases for J; bases not matched to a gene: 11. This CDR3 reads CATSDKYGQGRNNEQFF. CDR3 coding DNA: TGTGCCACCAGTGACAAATATGGACAGGGGCGCAACAATGAGCAGTTCTTC.

The chain is built from TRBV6-5 and TRBJ1-1; TRBD1 matches at 7 bases. Per germline, CDR1 MNHEY and CDR2 SVGAGI. The CDR3 covers 13 residues. V was pared by 10 bases and J by 0 bases, with 5 bases of the junction left unmatched. The CDR3 bases are TGTGCCACCCTTACAGGGGTGAACACTGAAGCTTTCTTT. Translation gives CATLTGVNTEAFF.

The J gene is TRBJ2-3, the V gene TRBV30; 7 positions agree with TRBD1. Germline V gene data show CDR1 as GTSNPN and CDR2 as SVGIG (reference sequence). The length of the CDR3 is 15 residues. V lost 2 bases and J lost 2; bases outside the gene matches: 7. This CDR3 reads CAWSFRDSSTDTQYF. The CDR3 DNA reads TGTGCCTGGAGTTTCCGGGACAGCTCCACAGATACGCAGTATTTT.

The chain links TRBV2 to TRBJ2-1; 13 bases match TRBD2. Germline-derived CDR1 and CDR2 are SNHLY and FYNNEI. Germline trimming cut 8 bases from V and 5 bases from J; bases unmatched to any gene: 3. This CDR3 region has 14 residues. The CDR3 is CASVGTSGNNEQFF. The CDR3 region has the DNA TGTGCCAGCGTCGGGACTAGCGGGAACAATGAGCAGTTCTTC.

The chain is built from TRBV28 and TRBJ2-7, with D possibly being TRBD2 (6 bases). The CDR3 contains 14 residues. V was pared by 7 bases and J by 6 bases, with 19 bases between. The germline V gene has CDR1 MDHEN and CDR2 SYDVKM. The CDR3 sequence: CASIGGTAASEQYF. CDR3 bases: TGTGCCAGCATAGGCGGGACCGCGGCCAGCGAGCAGTACTTC.

V usage is TRBV5-4 and J usage is TRBJ2-7, with D possibly being TRBD1 (6 bases). Trimming removed 6 bases from V and 0 bases from J, with 10 bases in between. Germline-derived CDR1 and CDR2 are SGHNT and YYREEE (reference sequence). This CDR3 contains 13 residues. This CDR3 is CASTDRLSYEQYF. CDR3 sequence (DNA): TGTGCCAGCACCGACAGGCTCTCCTACGAGCAGTACTTC.

V usage is TRBV6-5 and J usage is TRBJ2-7; 10 nucleotides match TRBD1. Losses at the gene ends were 6 bases for V and 5 bases for J; bases not matched to a gene: 4. The CDR3 is 13 amino acids. Germline lookup yields CDR1 MNHEY and CDR2 SVGAGI. CDR3 DNA: TGTGCCAGCAGGGGGACAGGGGAAGACGAGCAGTACTTC. It translates to CASRGTGEDEQYF.

The chain links TRBV6-2 or TRBV6-3 to TRBJ2-7; TRBD1 agrees at 12 bases. CDR3 length: 14 residues. CDR1 is MNHEY and CDR2 is SVGEGT in the germline V gene. V shed 4 bases, J shed 4 bases, and the junction held 2 bases outside the gene matches. CDR3 in amino acids: CASSWDRGRYEQYF. As DNA, the CDR3 is TGTGCCAGCAGTTGGGACAGGGGGCGATACGAGCAGTACTTC.